The 19 T cell receptor beta chains reported below all come from one sample, sequenced in a study of CD8 T cells in Susac syndrome. RNA in amounts of roughly 0.5 to 1 ug was reverse transcribed with random hexamers. One entry per CDR3 protein results from TCRdb running MiXCR on the immunoSEQ multiplex PCR reads. The sample lists approximately 100,000 distinct CDR3 sequences; 80% to 95% were seen once. The sequenced sample consisted of CD8+ T cells from PBMCs. The receptors stem from a human donor in good health.

This chain joins TRBV6-2 or TRBV6-3 and TRBJ2-1; 8 nucleotides match TRBD2. V lost 5 bases, J lost 4 bases, and 7 bases stayed unmatched. Germline CDR1 is MNHEY and CDR2 is SVGEGT. The CDR3 is made up of 15 amino acids. Here the CDR3 DNA reads TGTGCCAGCAGTCCGGGACTAGGACAGTACAATGAGCAGTTCTTC. It yields the protein CASSPGLGQYNEQFF.

The chain recombines TRBV7-3 with TRBJ1-2, with D possibly matching TRBD1 (5 bases). Germline V CDR1 and CDR2: SGHTA, FQGTGA. The V and J ends lost 6 bases and 7 bases respectively, with 15 bases between them. The CDR3 loop spans 13 amino acids. The CDR3 sequence: CASRVGGGRGYTF. CDR3 bases: TGTGCCAGCAGGGTCGGGGGGGGTCGTGGCTACACCTTC.

The chain links TRBV20-1 to TRBJ2-1, with 15 bases identical to TRBD2. From germline, CDR1 is DFQATT and CDR2 SNEGSKA (reference sequence). CDR3 length: 18 residues. The J segment lost 0 bases and the V segment lost 6 bases, leaving 9 bases of the junction unmatched. The CDR3 protein is CSATGTSGGFSSYNEQFF. CDR3 DNA sequence: TGCAGTGCAACCGGGACTAGCGGGGGGTTTAGCTCCTACAATGAGCAGTTCTTC.

The count of this clonotype is one. This chain links TRBV29-1 with TRBJ2-1; D is tentatively TRBD1 or TRBD2 (5 bases each). V gave up 6 bases and J gave up 7 bases, with 16 bases separating them. Germline V CDR1 and CDR2: SQVTM, ANQGSEA. The CDR3 length is 13 residues. CDR3 coding DNA: TGCAGCGTCTACGCCGTCGGGGCGAATGAGCAGTTCTTC. It encodes CSVYAVGANEQFF.

This rearrangement joins TRBV7-2 to TRBJ2-1, with TRBD2 identical over 8 bases. The V gene end was trimmed by 2 bases and the J gene end by 2 bases; junction bases not matched to a gene: 5. Per germline, CDR1 SGHTA and CDR2 FQGNSA. This CDR3 has 16 residues. The DNA of the CDR3 is TGTGCCAGCAGCTTACAAGCGGGGGCCCCCTACAATGAGCAGTTCTTC. It encodes CASSLQAGAPYNEQFF.

The chain is built from TRBV20-1 and TRBJ2-1; a possible D gene is TRBD2 (5 bases). CDR3 size: 16 residues. V dropped 0 bases and J dropped 0 bases, with 12 bases sitting between them. Germline V lookup: CDR1 DFQATT, CDR2 SNEGSKA (reference sequence). DNA of the CDR3: TGCAGTGCTAGAGATGGTCAGCGGAGCTCCTACAATGAGCAGTTCTTC. It encodes CSARDGQRSSYNEQFF.

This clonotype occurred once. The V call is TRBV5-1, the J call TRBJ2-5; D not resolved. Trimming removed 4 bases at V and 5 bases at J, with 15 bases between. The CDR3 sequence is 14 residues long. The germline CDR1 and CDR2 sequences are SGHRS and YFSETQ. In DNA, the CDR3 is TGCGCCAGCAGCCCTCGTAGCCCTTGGGAGACCCAGTACTTC. Translating gives CASSPRSPWETQYF. The complete variable domain, with remaining parts taken from reference TRBV5-1 and TRBJ2-5, reads KAGVTQTPRYLIKTRGQQVTLSCSPISGHRSVSWYQQTPGQGLQFLFEYFSETQRNKGNFPGRFSGRQFSNSRSEMNVSTLELGDSALYLCASSPRSPWETQYFGPGTRLLVL.

This chain connects TRBV25-1 to TRBJ2-7; maybe TRBD1 (6 bases). The germline CDR1 and CDR2 sequences are MGHDK and SYGVNS. CDR3 length equals 16 residues. The V and J ends lost 2 bases and 3 bases respectively, with 17 bases between them. Here the CDR3 DNA reads TGTGCCAGCAGTGAAAACAGGGTTTGTTTTTTCTACGAGCAGTACTTC. Amino acid sequence: CASSENRVCFFYEQYF.

The rearrangement joins TRBV25-1 to TRBJ2-3; a possible D gene is TRBD1 (5 bases). V was shortened by 0 bases and J by 4 bases, with 11 bases between the two germline ends. This CDR3 spans 15 amino acids. The germline CDR1 and CDR2 sequences are MGHDK and SYGVNS. The CDR3: CASSEYARGADTQYF. The CDR3 DNA follows: TGTGCCAGCAGTGAATACGCAAGGGGCGCAGATACGCAGTATTTT.

The chain recombines TRBV12-3 or TRBV12-4 with TRBJ2-2; D may be TRBD2 (6 bases). V gave up 5 bases and J gave up 4 bases, with 20 bases separating them. The CDR3 spans 17 residues. Here the CDR3 reads CASSPRAGRGGTGELFF. CDR3 DNA sequence: TGTGCCAGCAGTCCCCGAGCGGGCAGAGGCGGCACCGGGGAGCTGTTTTTT.

The chain couples TRBV9 to TRBJ2-5; TRBD1 is a possible D gene (7 bases). CDR3 length: 16 amino acids. V was cut by 0 bases and J by 1 base, with 13 bases left in between. The germline V gene has CDR1 SGDLS and CDR2 YYNGEE. The DNA for the CDR3 is TGTGCCAGCAGCGTAGCTATGCGGGACAGCCAAGAGACCCAGTACTTC. This sequence encodes CASSVAMRDSQETQYF.

The chain is built from TRBV5-6 and TRBJ1-3, with D tentatively TRBD1 (5 bases). CDR1 and CDR2 (germline): SGHDT, YYEEEE. V lost 3 bases and J lost 8, with 12 bases in between. The CDR3 consists of 13 residues. The CDR3 region has the DNA TGTGCCAGCAGCTCCCAGGGTGGGGACACCATATATTTT. Its protein product is CASSSQGGDTIYF.

The V call is TRBV7-2, the J call TRBJ1-1; D gene uncertain. CDR1 and CDR2 (germline): SGHTA, FQGNSA. There are 13 residues in the CDR3. V lost 6 bases, J lost 3 bases, and 11 bases lay in between. CDR3 region: CASSREADTEAFF. CDR3 nucleotides: TGTGCCAGCAGTCGAGAGGCGGACACTGAAGCTTTCTTT.

The chain couples TRBV29-1 to TRBJ2-6; a weak D match, TRBD1 (5 bases). Germline CDR1 is SQVTM and CDR2 is ANQGSEA. Deletions cut 8 bases from V and 0 bases from J, with 14 bases between. This CDR3 comprises 15 residues. CDR3 region: CSIRSGFSGANVLTF. CDR3 in DNA: TGCAGCATTCGCTCAGGGTTCTCTGGGGCCAACGTCCTGACTTTC.

The rearrangement joins TRBV10-3 to TRBJ1-5; D ambiguous. The germline gives CDR1 ENHRY, CDR2 SYGVKD. The CDR3 consists of 14 residues. Trimming removed 3 bases from V and 3 bases from J, with 9 bases in between. This CDR3 reads CAISEREDNQPQHF. DNA of the CDR3: TGTGCCATCAGTGAAAGGGAGGACAATCAGCCCCAGCATTTT.

The chain uses TRBV7-9 and TRBJ1-1; 8 nucleotides align to TRBD1. Germline-derived CDR1 and CDR2 are SEHNR and FQNEAQ (reference sequence). V was pared by 4 bases and J by 6 bases, with 7 bases of the junction left unmatched. This CDR3 spans 14 amino acids. DNA of the CDR3: TGTGCCAGCAGCTCCTGGGCAGGGGGCTCTGAAGCTTTCTTT. Translating gives CASSSWAGGSEAFF.

The rearrangement uses TRBV3-1 and TRBJ2-1; D ambiguous. V was shortened by 1 base and J by 6 bases, with 7 bases between the two germline ends. Germline V gene lookup returns CDR1 LGHDT and CDR2 YNNKEL (reference sequence). The CDR3 is 13 residues long. The CDR3 nucleotides read TGTGCCAGCAGCCAAGGTCTCAGCAATGAGCAGTTCTTC. It is translated as CASSQGLSNEQFF.

CDR3 sequence reads: CSVSLLGNTGELFF. CDR3 in DNA: TGCAGCGTCTCTCTACTTGGGAACACCGGGGAGCTGTTTTTT. The chain recombines TRBV29-1 with TRBJ2-2; D gene unclear. Germline-derived CDR1 and CDR2 are SQVTM and ANQGSEA. The CDR3 covers 14 residues. Trimming took 6 bases from V and 1 from J, leaving 12 bases between them.

The J gene is TRBJ1-5, the V gene TRBV27, with 8 positions matching TRBD1. Losses at the gene ends were 8 bases for V and 1 base for J; bases not matched to a gene: 22. From germline, CDR1 is MNHEY and CDR2 SMNVEV (reference sequence). The CDR3 is made up of 20 amino acids. This CDR3 is CASGLLRDRFGGTSNQPQHF. Here the CDR3 DNA reads TGTGCCAGCGGCCTTTTGAGGGACAGGTTTGGGGGGACGAGCAATCAGCCCCAGCATTTT.